These T cell receptor beta chains were read from a single sample in a study of T-cell reconstitution after alpha-beta-depleted transplantation in children. TCRdb ran MiXCR on the PCR reads and lists one entry per CDR3 protein. The sample has over 450,000 distinct CDR3 sequences; over 9.5% are singletons. This specimen was PBMCs, taken before TCRalphabeta/CD19-depleted stem cell transplant. The receptor set was obtained from a child between 2 and 9 years old with inherited bone marrow failure, due to receive a stem cell transplant. Each CDR3 is given without its conserved first and last residue.

ASSSPIAGVTDTQY	TRBV28	TRBJ2-3
ASSEVGQGKAF	TRBV2	TRBJ1-1
ASSRLLTNEQF	TRBV14	TRBJ2-1
ASSLSPRGPYNEQF	TRBV27	TRBJ2-1
AISGYRGHLNTEAF	TRBV10-3	TRBJ1-1
ASSLAGTESSYEQY	TRBV5-1	TRBJ2-7
ASSRGTSGRNEQY	TRBV4-3	TRBJ2-7
ASSYRDYKNEQF	TRBV12-3/TRBV12-4	TRBJ2-1
ASSLDSGAYEQY	TRBV7-9	TRBJ2-7
ASSQLAGGTNTGELF	TRBV6-1	TRBJ2-2
ASSFPLTRQATYEQY	TRBV12-3/TRBV12-4	TRBJ2-7
ASSQLTGVGYT	TRBV9	TRBJ1-2
ASSLVMGGLYYEQY	TRBV5-1	TRBJ2-7
SVLTETQY	TRBV29-1	TRBJ2-5
ASSQLTGANTEAF	TRBV4-1	TRBJ1-1
SAPGTGRETQY	TRBV20-1	TRBJ2-5
ASSLLQGAGYEQF	TRBV5-1	TRBJ2-1
SARRPGEDQPQH	TRBV20-1	TRBJ1-5
ASSLTGWYTEAF	TRBV7-9	TRBJ1-1
SAFDIPGLAGGAYEQY	TRBV20-1	TRBJ2-7
SVIGLAGPNEQF	TRBV29-1	TRBJ2-1
ASTANGQGAHYEQY	TRBV27	TRBJ2-7
ASSLRPEGNEKLF	TRBV7-6	TRBJ1-4
ASSTGGRDPYNEQF	TRBV5-4	TRBJ2-1
SDRGVAYTEAF	TRBV20-1	TRBJ1-1
ASSIDQGGSYNEQF	TRBV19	TRBJ2-1
ASGLLGDEQY	TRBV12-3/TRBV12-4	TRBJ2-7
ASSPRESNQPQH	TRBV27	TRBJ1-5
SAGSDEQF	TRBV29-1	TRBJ2-1
ASSEGWDTQY	TRBV2	TRBJ2-3
SARDHRFAGIIYNEQF	TRBV20-1	TRBJ2-1
ASSLVGGANYGYT	TRBV7-9	TRBJ1-2
SARDLVGNIQY	TRBV20-1	TRBJ2-4
AWSVGTSGSENIQY	TRBV30	TRBJ2-4
ASSLGTPNGEQF	TRBV7-2	TRBJ2-1
SARSLGSFSGANVLT	TRBV20-1	TRBJ2-6
ASSPAGDGYT	TRBV27	TRBJ1-2
AISPTRLATNEKLF	TRBV10-3	TRBJ1-4
ASSFYRGAYNEQF	TRBV27	TRBJ2-1
SAHGQGGPLGTQY	TRBV20-1	TRBJ2-3
ASSLGLVTETQY	TRBV5-4	TRBJ2-5
ASSSGGRQNSNQPQH	TRBV12-3/TRBV12-4	TRBJ1-5
ASSLDPGQGTEAF	TRBV5-1	TRBJ1-1
ASSRDRDITDTQY	TRBV4-2	TRBJ2-3
ASSPGAGGSTSGRRGEQF	TRBV11-2	TRBJ2-1
ASSPQGPLEQY	TRBV4-1	TRBJ2-7
ASTQRVDGYT	TRBV7-9	TRBJ1-2
ASSQDGTGEQETQY	TRBV14	TRBJ2-5
SVASGARTSGNEQF	TRBV29-1	TRBJ2-1
ACSRVYNEQF	TRBV30	TRBJ2-1
ASSPSFGESVDTQY	TRBV27	TRBJ2-3
ATSVSGREQF	TRBV24-1	TRBJ2-1
ASSPVPNNEQF	TRBV5-5	TRBJ2-1
SASLGLSVRGEQF	TRBV20-1	TRBJ2-1
ASSFGNHEQY	TRBV5-1	TRBJ2-7